The clone carrying this T cell receptor beta chain has a count of ten or more. The data stem from a study of T-cell reconstitution after alpha-beta-depleted transplantation in children. Construction of the TCRbeta library involved unique molecular identifiers. Using its own MiXCR run on the PCR reads, TCRdb lists one record per CDR3 protein. Here the sample spans around 250,000 distinct CDR3 sequences, over 8% being singletons. Germline-derived CDR1 and CDR2 are MNHEY and SMNVEV (reference sequence). V was shortened by 3 bases and J by 0 bases, with 7 bases between the two germline ends. The CDR3 totals 14 residues.

The receptor was isolated from a human donor who donated a stem cell graft to a child with SCID. V usage is TRBV27 and J usage is TRBJ2-3; D possibly corresponds to TRBD2 (6 bases). The sample was PBMCs from the stem cell graft donor, taken from the stem cell graft. The CDR3 DNA is TGTGCCAGCAGTTTTAGCGGTAGCACAGATACGCAGTATTTT. Its translation: CASSFSGSTDTQYF.